This T cell receptor beta chain derives from a study of cytomegalovirus exposure and HLA in healthy donors. In germline, CDR1 is SEHNR, CDR2 FQNEAQ (reference sequence). Trimming shortened V by 6 bases and J by 7 bases, and 16 bases separated the two germline ends. This CDR3 contains 14 residues. In its sample, this clone was seen a few times. Its target is unknown. The study, taken as a whole, reports: Listed as cytomegalovirus-associated were 170 or so TCR beta chains. As a later analysis showed, a missense DCLRE1C variant was linked to trimming of TCR beta V- and J-genes. Many donors shared some public TCRs, even though most TCR sequences were rare. Presence/absence analyses treated sequencing depth as roughly uniform across donors.

PCR involved 60 Vbeta and 13 Jbeta primers. Method: immunoSEQ multiplex PCR; TCRdb's copy keeps in-frame clones and lacks some. This repertoire shows roughly 150,000 clones, around 75% found once; its top ten account for around 3%. The sequence was collected from a male donor in good health and CMV-seronegative. The chain has TRBV7-9 and TRBJ1-3; D remains unclear. Sequenced material: PBMCs. The CDR3 here is CASSYLSAGNTIYF. CDR3 sequence (DNA): TGTGCCAGCAGTTATCTTAGCGCCGGGAACACCATATATTTT.